Listed here are 25 T cell receptor beta chains from one sample, sequenced in a study of blood T cell repertoires in COVID-19. The data were produced by immunoSEQ multiplex PCR, yet TCRdb's version contains in-frame clones alone and is incomplete. This sample has some 150,000 clones; over 75% occur once, and the top ten carry 10% to 15%. Sequencing input: peripheral blood. These receptors all come from a man aged 55-75 years with active or convalescent COVID-19.

V and J are TRBV9 and TRBJ2-5; D gene ambiguous. The CDR3 loop spans 15 amino acids. Per germline, CDR1 SGDLS and CDR2 YYNGEE. V lost 1 base and J 5 bases, leaving 15 bases between the germline ends. The CDR3 DNA reads TGTGCCAGCAGCGTATTACCCACGGTCGGGGAGACCCAGTACTTC. It translates to CASSVLPTVGETQYF.

The CDR3 nucleotides are TGTGCCAGCAGCCAAGACCCGGGGACTAGCGGGAGGGCGGACACCGGGGAGCTGTTTTTT. It yields the protein CASSQDPGTSGRADTGELFF. The V and J genes are TRBV3-1 (or the pseudogene TRBV3-2) and TRBJ2-2, with 16 bases matching TRBD2. The germline V gene has CDR1 LGHDT and CDR2 YNNKEL (reference sequence). After removal of 0 bases from V and 3 bases from J, the junction contained 7 bases not matched to a gene. CDR3 length: 20 amino acids.

This chain joins TRBV3-1 (or the pseudogene TRBV3-2) and TRBJ2-1; TRBD2 is a possible D gene (6 bases). Germline V gene data show CDR1 as LGHDT and CDR2 as YNNKEL (reference sequence). There are 16 residues in the CDR3. Trimming shortened V by 0 bases and J by 4 bases, and 13 bases separated the two germline ends. The CDR3 region has the DNA TGTGCCAGCAGCCAAGATCCCCTAGCGCTATACAATGAGCAGTTCTTC. It yields the protein CASSQDPLALYNEQFF.

This sequence joins TRBV12-2 and TRBJ2-1; the table gives TRBD1 as D, unverified against the DNA. TRBV12-2 is given as a pseudogene. CDR3 length: 13 residues. CDR3 sequence: CASRSTGPNEQFF. CDR3 bases: TGTGCAAGTCGCTCAACAGGGCCCAATGAGCAGTTCTTC.

The chain links TRBV10-3 to TRBJ2-3; TRBD2 matches 14 bases. This CDR3 has 16 amino acids. Unmatched junction bases numbered 7, after V lost 6 bases and J lost 5 bases. Germline CDR1 ENHRY, CDR2 SYGVKD. The CDR3 here is CAIRAGLAGEKDTQYF. As DNA, the CDR3 is TGTGCCATCAGGGCGGGACTAGCGGGAGAGAAAGATACGCAGTATTTT.

The chain joins TRBV5-6 to TRBJ2-7; D is perhaps TRBD2 (5 bases). The germline V and J ends were trimmed by 0 bases and 3 bases, with 10 bases remaining between them. The length of the CDR3 is 14 residues. CDR1 and CDR2 (germline): SGHDT, YYEEEE. This CDR3 is CASSLAGIDYEQYF. CDR3 DNA: TGTGCCAGCAGCTTGGCCGGGATTGACTACGAGCAGTACTTC.

The chain couples TRBV11-2 to TRBJ2-1; 12 bases are a match to TRBD1. The CDR3 consists of 17 residues. V shed 5 bases and J 7 bases; nucleotides not matched to a gene: 12. Germline assignment: CDR1 SGHAT and CDR2 FQNNGV. CDR3 loop: CASSLPGQGAVINEQFF. The CDR3 DNA follows: TGTGCCAGCAGCCTTCCGGGACAGGGGGCAGTTATAAATGAGCAGTTCTTC.

The chain carries TRBV7-8 and TRBJ2-3; D not certain. The CDR3 is 12 amino acids. Trimming pared 5 bases from V and 4 bases from J, leaving 7 bases between. CDR1 is SGHVS and CDR2 is FQNEAQ in the germline V gene. CDR3: CASSLAADTQYF. The CDR3 DNA reads as TGTGCCAGCAGCCTGGCCGCAGATACGCAGTATTTT. The full variable domain, with the rest looked up from reference TRBV7-8 and TRBJ2-3, is GAGVSQSPRYKVAKRGQDVALRCDPISGHVSLFWYQQALGQGPEFLTYFQNEAQLDKSGLPSDRFFAERPEGSVSTLKIQRTQQEDSAVYLCASSLAADTQYFGPGTRLTVL.

V gene TRBV6-6 combines with J gene TRBJ1-2, with TRBD1 identical over 9 bases. The CDR3 covers 15 residues. V shed 6 bases, J shed 3 bases, and the junction held 8 bases outside the gene matches. Germline V gene sequence: CDR1 MNHNY, CDR2 SVGAGI (reference sequence). This CDR3 is CASSRPGQGDYGYTF. The CDR3 coding sequence is TGTGCCAGCAGCCGGCCGGGACAGGGAGACTATGGCTACACCTTC.

The rearrangement uses TRBV7-8 and TRBJ1-3, with D hard to call. The V gene's germline CDR1 is SGHVS and CDR2 FQNEAQ. This CDR3 is built from 12 residues. Trimming pared 5 bases from V and 3 bases from J, leaving 5 bases between. The CDR3, as DNA: TGTGCCAGCAGCCAGCTTGGAAACACCATATATTTT. Translated: CASSQLGNTIYF.

This sequence joins TRBV10-3 and TRBJ1-2, with 9 bases identical to TRBD1. The germline CDR1 and CDR2 sequences are ENHRY and SYGVKD. There are 16 residues in the CDR3. The V gene end was trimmed by 4 bases and the J gene end by 9 bases; junction bases not matched to a gene: 15. This chain's CDR3 is CAISAGTGTRLFRYTF. The CDR3 coding sequence is TGTGCCATCAGTGCGGGGACAGGGACGAGGTTGTTTCGCTACACCTTC.

The genes are TRBV11-2 and TRBJ1-4; 9 bases are shared with TRBD1. Germline loops: CDR1 SGHAT, CDR2 FQNNGV. The CDR3 contains 15 residues. The V gene end was trimmed by 2 bases and the J gene end by 5 bases; junction bases not matched to a gene: 3. The CDR3 loop is CASSLLGQGNEKLFF. The CDR3 bases are TGTGCCAGCAGCTTACTAGGACAGGGGAATGAAAAACTGTTTTTT.

In its sample, this clone was seen once. The chain couples TRBV9 to TRBJ2-7; D is unclear. Germline CDR1 and CDR2: SGDLS and YYNGEE. V was cut by 2 bases and J by 3 bases, with 12 bases left in between. This CDR3 is 14 amino acids long. CDR3 sequence (DNA): TGTGCCAGCAGCGTGTCTGCGAATCACTACGAGCAGTACTTC. This codes for CASSVSANHYEQYF.

V gene TRBV7-9 combines with J gene TRBJ1-2; perhaps TRBD1 as D (6 bases). CDR1 is SEHNR, CDR2 FQNEAQ, per germline (reference sequence). CDR3 length: 13 amino acids. Trimming cost V 4 bases and J 4 bases, with 10 bases left between them. CDR3 residues: CASSSAGAYGYTF. The CDR3 DNA is TGTGCCAGCAGCTCTGCGGGGGCCTATGGCTACACCTTC. The whole variable domain, filled in from reference TRBV7-9 and TRBJ1-2, reads DTGVSQNPRHKITKRGQNVTFRCDPISEHNRLYWYRQTLGQGPEFLTYFQNEAQLEKSRLLSDRFSAERPKGSFSTLEIQRTEQGDSAMYLCASSSAGAYGYTFGSGTRLTVV.

The chain joins TRBV5-6 to TRBJ2-7; D unresolved. Germline CDR1 is SGHDT and CDR2 is YYEEEE. V lost 1 base and J lost 6, with 11 bases in between. CDR3 size: 13 residues. The CDR3 loop reads CASSLYYISEQYF. The DNA for the CDR3 is TGTGCCAGCAGCTTGTACTATATATCCGAGCAGTACTTC.

This clone has only one observation. The genes are TRBV6-5 and TRBJ2-1; a weak D match, TRBD2 (5 bases). CDR3 length equals 15 residues. The germline V and J ends were trimmed by 6 bases and 0 bases, with 12 bases remaining between them. Per germline, CDR1 MNHEY and CDR2 SVGAGI. In nucleotides, the CDR3 is TGTGCCAGCAGCGCCGTAGCGCTCTCCTACAATGAGCAGTTCTTC. Amino acids: CASSAVALSYNEQFF.

J is TRBJ1-4 and V is TRBV4-3; TRBD1 matches at 9 bases. The J segment lost 5 bases and the V segment lost 5 bases, leaving 3 bases of the junction unmatched. The CDR3 is 14 residues long. Germline V gene lookup returns CDR1 LGHNA and CDR2 YSLEER. The CDR3: CASSFDRGNEKLFF. The CDR3 bases are TGCGCCAGCAGCTTTGACAGGGGGAATGAAAAACTGTTTTTT.

This clone was found a few times. The rearrangement links TRBV6-6 to TRBJ1-5, with D perhaps matching TRBD1 (5 bases). V lost 4 bases to trimming and J lost 5 bases, with 6 bases between them. The CDR3 is made up of 12 amino acids. Germline V gives CDR1 MNHNY, CDR2 SVGAGI (reference sequence). The CDR3 protein is CASSLGDQPQHF. CDR3 in DNA: TGTGCCAGCAGTTTAGGGGATCAGCCCCAGCATTTT.

This chain links TRBV10-3 with TRBJ1-2, with TRBD1 matching 11 bases. J lost 3 bases, V lost 10 bases, and 4 bases had no gene match. Germline V CDR1 and CDR2: ENHRY, SYGVKD. CDR3 size: 13 residues. The CDR3 region has the DNA TGTGCCAGCTGGACAGGGGGCGACTATGGCTACACCTTC. Translating it yields CASWTGGDYGYTF.

V is TRBV6-5 and J is TRBJ2-5, with TRBD1 matching over 9 bases. In germline, CDR1 is MNHEY, CDR2 SVGAGI. The CDR3 covers 14 residues. V lost 5 bases to trimming and J lost 7 bases; unmatched junction nucleotides: 8. CDR3 DNA sequence: TGTGCCAGCAGTATCCGACAGGGGGTAGGGACCCAGTACTTC. It yields the protein CASSIRQGVGTQYF.

The gene calls are TRBV3-1 (or the pseudogene TRBV3-2) and TRBJ1-4, with TRBD1 identical over 8 bases. Trimming took 4 bases from V and 7 from J; bases not matched to a gene: 5. The length of the CDR3 is 14 residues. Germline CDR1 LGHDT, CDR2 YNNKEL (reference sequence). This CDR3 is CASSPTGVSEKLFF. The CDR3 DNA reads TGTGCCAGCAGCCCGACAGGGGTCAGTGAAAAACTGTTTTTT.

For this clone: One end of the junction fails to match germline, which may point to a read error. The chain uses TRBV10-1 and TRBJ2-1, with D tentatively TRBD2 (6 bases). Germline CDR1 reads WNHNN; CDR2 reads SYGVQD (reference sequence). This CDR3 has 14 residues. In DNA, the CDR3 is TGCGCCTGCAGCGGCCGGTGGGGAGGAGATGAGCAGTTCTTC. Encoded protein: CACSGRWGGDEQFF.

This sequence joins TRBV9 and TRBJ1-6; 7 nucleotides align to TRBD1. With 6 bases clipped from V and 7 bases from J, the junction kept 7 bases outside the gene matches. Per the germline V gene, CDR1 is SGDLS and CDR2 is YYNGEE. The CDR3 totals 14 residues. The CDR3 here is CASNDRESNSPLHF. The CDR3 nucleotides read TGTGCCAGCAATGACAGGGAAAGCAATTCACCCCTCCACTTT.

The chain has TRBV9 and TRBJ2-3; D gene unclear. CDR3 length: 13 residues. The germline gives CDR1 SGDLS, CDR2 YYNGEE. Trimming removed 4 bases from V and 3 bases from J, with 9 bases in between. The DNA for the CDR3 is TGTGCCAGCAGCATGACTCGGACAGATACGCAGTATTTT. Amino acids: CASSMTRTDTQYF.

This rearrangement joins TRBV13 to TRBJ2-1; 7 nucleotides line up with TRBD2. The CDR3 runs to 13 residues. Per the germline V gene, CDR1 is PRHDT and CDR2 is FYEKMQ (reference sequence). J lost 7 bases, V lost 3 bases, and 3 bases had no gene match. Here the CDR3 reads CASSLGEGNEQFF. CDR3 nucleotide sequence: TGTGCCAGCAGCTTGGGGGAGGGGAATGAGCAGTTCTTC. Combining the CDR3 with reference TRBV13 and TRBJ2-1 gives the whole variable domain AAGVIQSPRHLIKEKRETATLKCYPIPRHDTVYWYQQGPGQDPQFLISFYEKMQSDKGSIPDRFSAQQFSDYHSELNMSSLELGDSALYFCASSLGEGNEQFFGPGTRLTVL.